These 21 T cell receptor beta chains came from one sample sequenced in a study of T-cell memory formation after mild COVID-19. TCRdb independently ran MiXCR on the 5' RACE reads; one entry per CDR3 protein. The table has 550,000 to 600,000 distinct CDR3 sequences, 20% to 25% seen once. Input material: PBMCs or a T cell subset sorted from them (not recorded which). The receptors were gathered from an adult woman who had mild COVID-19 (a few samples of this study predate the infection). Cell type and time point are not known.

This sequence joins TRBV7-6 and TRBJ2-7; 10 bases agree with TRBD2. With V trimmed by 4 bases and J by 6 bases, 15 bases remained unmatched. CDR1 is SGHVS and CDR2 is FNYEAQ in the germline V gene. This CDR3 comprises 17 residues. CDR3 DNA sequence: TGTGCCAGCAGCTATTCCACTAGCGGGGATTACCATAGCGAGCAGTACTTC. It is translated as CASSYSTSGDYHSEQYF.

This CDR3 is CASSYGEYGYTF. In DNA form, the CDR3 reads TGTGCCAGCAGTTACGGCGAGTATGGCTACACCTTC. J is TRBJ1-2 and V is TRBV6-5; no clear D. V lost 2 bases to trimming and J lost 5 bases, with 6 bases between them. CDR3 length equals 12 residues. Germline CDR1 and CDR2: MNHEY and SVGAGI.

The CDR3 nucleotides read TGTGCCAGCAGCCAAGAGGGAGGCAGCGCCTACGAGCAGTACTTC. Its translation is CASSQEGGSAYEQYF. The rearrangement links TRBV14 to TRBJ2-7, with D possibly being TRBD2 (6 bases). The CDR3 totals 15 residues. Trimming left V 0 bases short and J 2 bases short, with 11 bases between. CDR1 and CDR2 (germline): SGHDN, FVKESK.

The J gene is TRBJ2-3, the V gene TRBV2, with a tentative D call TRBD2 (6 bases). This CDR3 has 13 residues. In germline, CDR1 is SNHLY, CDR2 FYNNEI. Between the trimmed V and J ends, which lost 6 bases and 7 bases, there was a span of 14 bases. The CDR3 DNA sequence: TGTGCCAGCAGGGACCGGGACTTGAATACGCAGTATTTT. It codes for CASRDRDLNTQYF.

This chain uses TRBV5-1 with TRBJ1-1, with a tentative D call TRBD1 (5 bases). The V end lost 4 bases, the J end lost 1 base, and 14 bases lay between the germline ends. The CDR3 covers 15 residues. Germline V gene lookup returns CDR1 SGHRS and CDR2 YFSETQ. CDR3 residues: CASSPHGTPNTEAFF. CDR3 bases: TGCGCCAGCAGCCCACACGGGACTCCGAACACTGAAGCTTTCTTT.

V and J are TRBV20-1 and TRBJ2-7; D possibly uses TRBD1 or TRBD2 (5 bases each). The CDR3 contains 10 residues. Germline V gene data show CDR1 as DFQATT and CDR2 as SNEGSKA (reference sequence). Trimming took 2 bases from V and 13 from J, leaving 12 bases between them. The CDR3 nucleotides are TGCAGTGCTAGAAGGGACCAGCGTTACTTC. Translation: CSARRDQRYF.

This chain joins TRBV7-6 and TRBJ2-5; D is undetermined. V lost 5 bases and J lost 1, with 14 bases in between. The CDR3 length is 15 residues. CDR1 SGHVS and CDR2 FNYEAQ come from the germline V gene. The DNA for the CDR3 is TGTGCCAGCAGCCCGCCGAGTGTGGTCCAAGAGACCCAGTACTTC. Translation gives CASSPPSVVQETQYF.

On this clonotype: It may be a read error: a sequence one base away is much more abundant. The missing conserved phenylalanine or tryptophan at the end of this CDR3 makes a read error likely. The rearrangement joins TRBV23-1 to TRBJ2-3; D unclear. TRBV23-1 is designated an ORF whose function remains uncertain. The CDR3 covers 12 residues. V was clipped by 0 bases and J by 6 bases, with 4 bases between them. This chain's CDR3 is CASSQSSDTQYL. In DNA, the CDR3 is TGCGCCAGCAGTCAATCCTCCGATACGCAGTATCTT.

The chain combines TRBV7-2 with TRBJ2-5, with a weak D call TRBD1 (6 bases). CDR1 SGHTA and CDR2 FQGNSA come from the germline V gene. V lost 4 bases to trimming and J lost 0 bases, with 12 bases between them. The CDR3 runs 15 residues. CDR3 nucleotides: TGTGCCAGCAGCTCAGACAGGCTGAACCAAGAGACCCAGTACTTC. Protein: CASSSDRLNQETQYF.

The chain couples TRBV7-9 to TRBJ1-1; maybe TRBD1 (5 bases). Germline V gene sequence: CDR1 SEHNR, CDR2 FQNEAQ (reference sequence). The V gene lost 0 bases and the J gene lost 6 bases, with 14 bases spanning the gap. This CDR3 is built from 15 residues. CDR3 amino acids: CASSLAVGDYAEAFF. The CDR3 nucleotides read TGTGCCAGCAGCTTAGCGGTAGGGGACTACGCTGAAGCTTTCTTT.

The chain is built from TRBV7-9 and TRBJ2-7; 8 bases map to TRBD1. CDR1 and CDR2 (germline): SEHNR, FQNEAQ (reference sequence). Trimming took 6 bases from V and 0 from J; bases not matched to a gene: 7. The CDR3 is made up of 15 amino acids. Here the CDR3 DNA reads TGTGCCAGCAGTCAGGGGGCAGCGGACTCCTACGAGCAGTACTTC. Residues: CASSQGAADSYEQYF.

The V call is TRBV6-5, the J call TRBJ2-1; 8 bases fit TRBD2. Looked up from germline, CDR1 is MNHEY and CDR2 is SVGAGI. The V segment lost 5 bases and the J segment 7 bases; nucleotides outside the gene matches: 13. This CDR3 region has 16 residues. CDR3 nucleotides: TGTGCCAGCAGTCTGCTGGGCGGGGGGCAATTTAATGAGCAGTTCTTC. Translation: CASSLLGGGQFNEQFF.

The chain carries TRBV24-1 and TRBJ2-1; 7 nucleotides line up with TRBD1. The CDR3 totals 12 residues. CDR1 is KGHDR, CDR2 SFDVKD, per germline. Losses at the gene ends were 3 bases for V and 13 bases for J; bases not matched to a gene: 5. Here the CDR3 DNA reads TGTGCCACCAGTGATCCCAGGGACAGACAGTTCTTC. As protein: CATSDPRDRQFF.

The J gene is TRBJ2-2, the V gene TRBV7-9; D unresolved. This CDR3 is built from 12 residues. The V end was cut by 3 bases, the J end by 6 bases, with 5 bases between. Germline lookup yields CDR1 SEHNR and CDR2 FQNEAQ (reference sequence). The CDR3 bases are TGTGCCAGCAGCTTTTATCCCGGGGAGCTGTTTTTT. Its protein is CASSFYPGELFF.

The sample holds a few counts of this clonotype. This chain connects TRBV12-3 or TRBV12-4 to TRBJ1-6; D gene ambiguous. The CDR3 sequence is 15 residues long. Deletions cut 8 bases from V and 0 bases from J, with 11 bases between. The CDR3 here is CASSTLSSYNSPLHF. The CDR3 bases are TGTGCCAGCTCCACTTTGAGCTCCTATAATTCACCCCTCCACTTT.

This clonotype has a handful of counts. The chain links TRBV7-9 to TRBJ2-7; D unresolved. This CDR3 contains 14 residues. Deletions cut 1 base from V and 3 bases from J, with 10 bases between. Germline CDR1 is SEHNR and CDR2 is FQNEAQ (reference sequence). In DNA, the CDR3 is TGTGCCAGCAGCTTAGTCGACTTCGACTACGAGCAGTACTTC. Protein: CASSLVDFDYEQYF.

The chain is built from TRBV7-9 and TRBJ2-5; D not certain. V gave up 8 bases and J gave up 0 bases, with 10 bases separating them. This CDR3 comprises 13 residues. Germline CDR1 SEHNR, CDR2 FQNEAQ (reference sequence). CDR3 in amino acids: CASASWDQETQYF. CDR3 nucleotides: TGTGCCAGCGCCTCGTGGGACCAAGAGACCCAGTACTTC.

V usage is TRBV15 and J usage is TRBJ1-2, with 7 bases aligning to TRBD1. The CDR3 runs 15 residues. CDR1 and CDR2 from the germline V gene are LNHNV and YYDKDF (reference sequence). V shed 5 bases, J shed 0 bases, and the junction held 6 bases outside the gene matches. CDR3 residues: CATSRDRVANYGYTF. CDR3 in DNA: TGTGCCACCAGCCGGGACAGAGTAGCTAACTATGGCTACACCTTC.

This clonotype was counted only a few times. This chain connects TRBV20-1 to TRBJ2-7, with 7 bases lining up with TRBD2. From germline, CDR1 is DFQATT and CDR2 SNEGSKA (reference sequence). The length of the CDR3 is 14 residues. V was pared by 0 bases and J by 0 bases, with 2 bases of the junction left unmatched. This chain's CDR3 is CSARDWGGSYEQYF. In DNA form, the CDR3 reads TGCAGTGCTAGAGATTGGGGGGGCTCCTACGAGCAGTACTTC.

In its sample, this clonotype was seen a few times. The chain combines TRBV5-1 with TRBJ1-1; the match to TRBD1 covers 8 bases. V was pared by 2 bases and J by 5 bases, with 8 bases of the junction left unmatched. CDR3 length equals 15 residues. Per the germline V gene, CDR1 is SGHRS and CDR2 is YFSETQ. The CDR3 here is CASSFQGAPGTEAFF. Written as DNA, the CDR3 is TGCGCCAGCAGCTTCCAGGGGGCTCCCGGGACTGAAGCTTTCTTT.

J is TRBJ2-1 and V is TRBV14, with D perhaps TRBD2 (5 bases). The ends were cut back, 4 bases at V and 0 bases at J, with 13 bases in the middle. The CDR3 totals 16 residues. The germline V gene has CDR1 SGHDN and CDR2 FVKESK. In DNA, the CDR3 is TGTGCCAGCAGCCCCCCAGCGGTGAGCTCCTACAATGAGCAGTTCTTC. This codes for CASSPPAVSSYNEQFF.